Below, 10 T cell receptor beta chains from the same sample are listed, as sequenced in a study of T cell responses to AZD1222 COVID-19 vaccine. Here immunoSEQ multiplex PCR was the method, and the copy in TCRdb shows in-frame clones only, minus some. This table holds more than 90,000 clones, approximately 84% found once. The starting material was peripheral blood, obtained 28 days after the second AZD1222 dose. The source of these receptors is an adult who received the AZD1222 COVID-19 vaccine.

The DNA for the CDR3 is TGTGCCAGCAGCTTTGGTGTAGCGGGGACCGACGCACAGTACTTC. Its protein is CASSFGVAGTDAQYF. The rearrangement joins TRBV11-2 to TRBJ2-7; TRBD2 agrees at 8 bases. The CDR3 runs 15 residues. Germline-derived CDR1 and CDR2 are SGHAT and FQNNGV. The V gene end was trimmed by 3 bases and the J gene end by 10 bases; junction bases not matched to a gene: 14.

V is TRBV18 and J is TRBJ2-5, with D possibly being TRBD2 (6 bases). Trimming shortened V by 1 base and J by 2 bases, and 8 bases separated the two germline ends. The CDR3 spans 14 residues. Germline CDR1 reads KGHSH; CDR2 reads LQKENI. CDR3 sequence: CASSPRGLQETQYF. The CDR3 DNA reads as TGTGCCAGCTCACCACGGGGACTTCAAGAGACCCAGTACTTC.

Remarks on this clone: At one of its ends the junction is not consistent with the germline gene, which may arise from a read error. The chain employs TRBV2 and TRBJ2-3; TRBD2 agrees at 12 bases. The CDR3 totals 16 residues. Germline V gene sequence: CDR1 SNHLY, CDR2 FYNNEI. The DNA of the CDR3 is TGTGCCAGCAGAGAAGGACTAGCGGGAAGCACAGATACGCAGTATTTT. It is translated as CASREGLAGSTDTQYF.

The rearrangement links TRBV15 to TRBJ1-5, with a weak D call TRBD1 (5 bases). V gave up 0 bases and J gave up 4 bases, with 13 bases separating them. This CDR3 is built from 16 residues. Germline lookup yields CDR1 LNHNV and CDR2 YYDKDF (reference sequence). Written as DNA, the CDR3 is TGTGCCACCAGCAGAGATCTGGGGCAGCCGAATCAGCCCCAGCATTTT. Translated: CATSRDLGQPNQPQHF.

The V gene is TRBV7-9, the J gene TRBJ2-6; D is ambiguous. The CDR3 has 15 residues. V lost 1 base and J 0 bases, leaving 4 bases between the germline ends. Per the germline V gene, CDR1 is SEHNR and CDR2 is FQNEAQ (reference sequence). The CDR3 here is CASSLESSGANVLTF. In nucleotides, the CDR3 is TGTGCCAGCAGCTTAGAGAGCTCTGGGGCCAACGTCCTGACTTTC.

The chain carries TRBV28 and TRBJ2-7, with 7 bases fitting TRBD1. CDR3 length: 16 residues. Unmatched junction bases numbered 11, after V lost 5 bases and J lost 1 base. Germline V gene lookup returns CDR1 MDHEN and CDR2 SYDVKM. This chain's CDR3 is CASSPAGDRPSYEQYF. CDR3 nucleotide sequence: TGTGCCAGCAGTCCCGCCGGGGACAGACCTTCCTACGAGCAGTACTTC.

The chain employs TRBV7-9 and TRBJ1-1, with unresolved D. CDR1 is SEHNR and CDR2 is FQNEAQ in the germline V gene (reference sequence). The V end was cut by 6 bases, the J end by 8 bases, with 13 bases between. The length of the CDR3 is 12 residues. In DNA form, the CDR3 reads TGTGCCAGCAGTTCTGCGCGGAGAGAAGCTTTCTTT. Encoded protein: CASSSARREAFF.

The chain recombines TRBV5-5 with TRBJ1-4; D remains unclear. Germline assignment: CDR1 SGHKS and CDR2 YYEKEE (reference sequence). V lost 0 bases and J 7 bases, leaving 22 bases between the germline ends. The CDR3 runs 18 residues. CDR3 in DNA: TGTGCCAGCAGCTTGGTTCCTGGTCGGGGTCTAAAATTTGAAAAACTGTTTTTT. This sequence encodes CASSLVPGRGLKFEKLFF.

The J gene is TRBJ1-5, the V gene TRBV7-9; possible D gene TRBD1, 5 bases. Germline CDR1 and CDR2: SEHNR and FQNEAQ (reference sequence). This CDR3 is 15 amino acids long. Trimming pared 3 bases from V and 0 bases from J, leaving 9 bases between. The CDR3 loop is CASSLSDNSNQPQHF. The CDR3 DNA reads TGTGCCAGCAGCTTGTCGGACAATAGCAATCAGCCCCAGCATTTT. Variable domain in full (rest from reference TRBV7-9 and TRBJ1-5): DTGVSQNPRHKITKRGQNVTFRCDPISEHNRLYWYRQTLGQGPEFLTYFQNEAQLEKSRLLSDRFSAERPKGSFSTLEIQRTEQGDSAMYLCASSLSDNSNQPQHFGDGTRLSIL.

CDR3 sequence: CASSLAPRGDTEAFF. The CDR3 DNA reads TGCGCCAGCAGCTTGGCTCCCAGGGGGGACACTGAAGCTTTCTTT. The J gene is TRBJ1-1, the V gene TRBV5-1; 7 bases align to TRBD1. The CDR3 loop spans 15 amino acids. V gave up 0 bases and J gave up 3 bases; unmatched junction bases: 5. Germline V gene sequence: CDR1 SGHRS, CDR2 YFSETQ.